One TCR beta chain is described in this entry. Its antigen remains unknown. V lost 4 bases to trimming and J lost 6 bases; unmatched junction nucleotides: 4. Per the germline V gene, CDR1 is SGHDN and CDR2 is FVKESK. The CDR3 length is 13 residues. This specimen comes from a study of OX40 agonist ivuxolimab in advanced cancers. Study summary: Age averaged 60 years (range about 20 to 80), and 70% to 85% were male.

Libraries were prepared by immunoSEQ multiplex PCR; TCRdb keeps only in-frame clonotypes and omits some of them. This table holds 41,000 or so clones, around four fifths found once. At cycle 4 day 1, cycle 7 day 1, and baseline, blood was sampled. The study's findings and limits: Some patients who did not respond also had low normalized T-cell clonal expansion. Doses of 0.1 to 3.0 mg/kg were accompanied by clonal expansion of CD4+ and CD8+ blood T cells by week 6.

The source material was CD4+ or CD8+ T cells sorted from blood, sampled in a trial of the OX40 agonist ivuxolimab. The chain couples TRBV14 to TRBJ2-3, with 7 bases matching TRBD2. The receptor was derived from an adult with an advanced solid tumor such as melanoma, head and neck, liver or kidney cancer. This chain's CDR3 is CASSRGGRDTQYF. CDR3 DNA sequence: TGTGCCAGCAGCCGCGGGGGACGGGATACGCAGTATTTT.